This TCR beta chain was recovered during a study of T-cell reconstitution after alpha-beta-depleted transplantation in children (dated by TCRdb to between 2015 and 2016). Background for the entire study: The study quantitatively tracked T-cell immune reconstitution after TCRalphabeta/CD19-depleted allogeneic hematopoietic cell transplantation in children using TCR repertoire profiling. The full study reports these points: In some patients, the high TCRbeta diversity seen at day 60 was put down to recipient T cells and intrathymic progenitors that had survived conditioning. The apparently early recovery of alphabetaT-cell counts about two months after transplant reportedly depended on only several hundred rapidly expanded clones that came from non-depleted graft cells. Over subsequent months, a decline in hyperexpanded clone frequencies was noted, and after one year, T-cell counts and TCRbeta diversity were mostly ascribed to newly produced T cells.

The sample's treatment or condition label, in plain terms: allogeneic hematopoietic cell transplantation with graft depleted of TCRalphabeta T cells and CD19 B cells. Transplant recipients were children who received TCRalphabeta/CD19-depleted allogeneic hematopoietic cell grafts. From its cysteine to its phenylalanine, the CDR3 spans 19 amino acids. Only CDR3 DNA is held: 57 bases, read in frame from base 1. For this chain, trimming is 3 bases at the V end and 0 bases at the J end, and the number of junction bases without a gene match is 10. Notes on this clonotype: No antigen is known for it. The input lacks base qualities; no much larger clone sits a single base away.

Library preparation employed PCR. Sequenced on an Illumina HiSeq 2500. TCR libraries were prepared with molecular barcoding, using unique molecular identifiers to normalize TCRbeta repertoire quantification. The public reads were reanalyzed by TCRdb: fastp trimming at Q25, MiXCR alignment, in-frame beta chains only. CDR3 protein sequences are deduplicated, and each keeps its most common genes and DNA. Recorded for this sample are approximately 130,000 distinct CDR3 sequences; roughly 10% of them occurred a single time. Less than 25% of the sample is held by the ten biggest clonotypes. The chain is assembled from TRBV12-3 or TRBV12-4 and TRBJ2-1; 11 junctional bases match TRBD2. This material consisted of PBMCs, mostly from graft donor cells, taken 180 days after TCRalphabeta/CD19-depleted stem cell transplant. The clonotype was recovered from a girl under three years old who had a stem cell transplant for combined immunodeficiency, so the T cells may come from the graft donor. In nucleotide form, the sequence is TGTGCCAGCAGTTTTTCGGGACTAGCGGTTATGAGCTCCTACAATGAGCAGTTCTTC. This yields the protein CASSFSGLAVMSSYNEQFF.